The present T cell receptor (beta chain) was sequenced within a study of patients and donors after allogeneic stem cell transplantation. TCRdb fed the RT-PCR reads into MiXCR, producing one record per CDR3 protein. The sample yields approximately 410,000 distinct CDR3 sequences, approximately 16% seen once. This clonotype was detected many times. The germline gives CDR1 SEHNR, CDR2 FQNEAQ (reference sequence). V lost 2 bases, J lost 5 bases, and 13 bases lay in between. The CDR3 has 15 amino acids. Sequencing used blood, either unsorted or a sorted T cell fraction (not recorded which). The chain recombines TRBV7-9 with TRBJ2-1, with a possible D match to TRBD1 (6 bases). This clonotype originated in a human donor who was either an allogeneic HSCT recipient or a stem cell or donor lymphocyte infusion donor (not recorded which). It is not recorded whose cells these are; they may come from a transplant donor. In DNA form, the CDR3 reads TGTGCCAGCAGCTTAAGACAGGAAGGGCACAATGAGCAGTTCTTC. Translation: CASSLRQEGHNEQFF.